Included here is one T cell receptor (beta chain) sequence, with context. Method: immunoSEQ multiplex PCR; TCRdb's copy keeps in-frame clones and lacks some. The sample includes around 140,000 clones, about 92% of them seen just once. The CDR3 covers 13 residues. CDR1 and CDR2 (germline): MDHEN, SYDVKM. V lost 2 bases, J lost 0 bases, and 5 bases lay in between. These data originate in a study of T cell responses to AZD1222 COVID-19 vaccine. This TCR came from an adult in good health. The chain recombines TRBV28 with TRBJ2-7; D ambiguous. This sample comprised peripheral blood, obtained on day 0 of AZD1222 vaccination. The CDR3 loop reads CASSLDPSYEQYF. CDR3 nucleotide sequence: TGTGCCAGCAGTTTAGACCCCTCCTACGAGCAGTACTTC.